This is a list of T cell receptor beta chains from one sample in a study of blood T cell repertoires in COVID-19. Sequencing used immunoSEQ multiplex PCR; TCRdb keeps in-frame clones, though not all of them. The table has roughly 440,000 clones, around 88% seen once; the top ten hold roughly 12%. Material: peripheral blood. Receptors originate from a woman aged 50 to 65 with COVID-19, enrolled during active disease. Both conserved end residues are part of each CDR3. Each record gives: D gene, V gene, J gene, CDR3 protein, CDR3 DNA. D genes are given only for firm matches.

TRBD2	TRBV28	TRBJ2-5	CASSYYLAGVATQYF	TGTGCCAGCAGCTACTACTTAGCGGGGGTGGCGACCCAGTACTTC
TRBD2	TRBV9	TRBJ2-3	CASSAEAGGPVDTQYF	TGTGCCAGCAGCGCTGAGGCGGGGGGGCCGGTAGATACGCAGTATTTT
NA	TRBV30	TRBJ1-5	CAWSVLGNQPQHF	TGTGCCTGGAGTGTACTAGGTAATCAGCCCCAGCATTTT
NA	TRBV6-5	TRBJ1-1	CASSYSPTGKAEAFF	TGTGCCAGCAGTTACTCCCCGACAGGAAAGGCTGAAGCTTTCTTT
TRBD1	TRBV2	TRBJ1-4	CASHRGQDEKLFF	TGTGCCAGCCACAGGGGACAGGATGAAAAACTGTTTTTT
TRBD2	TRBV5-1	TRBJ2-5	CASSPGLAVETQYF	TGCGCCAGCAGCCCGGGACTAGCGGTAGAGACCCAGTACTTC
NA	TRBV3-1/TRBV3-2	TRBJ2-1	CASSQDGSGFYNEQFF	TGTGCCAGCAGCCAAGATGGATCAGGGTTCTACAATGAGCAGTTCTTC
NA	TRBV11-3	TRBJ2-7	CASSSPGEYEQYF	TGTGCCAGCAGCTCACCCGGGGAATACGAGCAGTACTTC
NA	TRBV6-5	TRBJ2-2	CASSSDLNTGELFF	TGTGCCAGCAGTTCAGACTTGAACACCGGGGAGCTGTTTTTT
NA	TRBV6-5	TRBJ2-3	CASSYGANTDTQYF	TGTGCCAGCAGTTACGGGGCTAACACAGATACGCAGTATTTT
NA	TRBV7-2	TRBJ1-1	CASSLELSTEAFF	TGTGCCAGCAGCTTAGAACTGAGCACTGAAGCTTTCTTT